One sample yielded the 14 T cell receptor beta chains listed below, sequenced in a study of shared clonotypes between healthy human individuals (dated by TCRdb to 2019 to 2021). Libraries were prepared through the immunoSEQ multiplex PCR assay. Entries here come from immuneACCESS through TCRdb and include only in-frame sequences with V and J called. Some clones fail to appear in such tables; in the studies checked, an unresolved V gene covers under half of the shortfall, and the cause of the remainder is unknown. The sample records 950,000 to 1,300,000 clones, 70% to 80% of which are singletons. The leading ten clones occupy around 1.4% of the sample. The specimen was memory CD4+ T cells sorted from blood. Explained via the paper, the cell subset or site label denotes: CD45RA-negative fraction. Receptors were obtained from a man aged 18 to 35 in good health.

This chain uses TRBV5-1 with TRBJ2-7; D might be TRBD1 or TRBD2, each matching 5 bases. The CDR3 has 16 amino acids. Germline V gene sequence: CDR1 SGHRS, CDR2 YFSETQ. V lost 4 bases, J lost 0 bases, and 17 bases lay in between. The CDR3 nucleotides read TGCGCCAGCAGCGACCCCTCAGGGACCAGCTCCTACGAGCAGTACTTC. Its protein product is CASSDPSGTSSYEQYF.

This chain links TRBV6-1 with TRBJ1-1; no clear D gene. Trimming cost V 3 bases and J 2 bases, with 4 bases left between them. The V gene's germline CDR1 is MNHNS and CDR2 SASEGT. The CDR3 sequence is 12 residues long. CDR3 protein: CASSEVNTEAFF. Here the CDR3 DNA reads TGTGCCAGCAGTGAGGTTAACACTGAAGCTTTCTTT.

As to this clone: Since a much larger clone is just one base distant, this may be a read error. The chain has TRBV7-3 and TRBJ1-1, with 7 bases identical to TRBD1. CDR3 length: 13 amino acids. V shed 4 bases and J 1 base; nucleotides not matched to a gene: 0. Germline V gene data show CDR1 as SGHTA and CDR2 as FQGTGA. In nucleotides, the CDR3 is TGTGCCAGCAGCTGGGACAGGAACACTGAAGCTTTCTTT. It specifies CASSWDRNTEAFF.

Details on this clone: Germline and junction disagree at one end, which may indicate a read error. This rearrangement joins TRBV7-7 to TRBJ2-5; D not certain. Germline V gives CDR1 SSHAT, CDR2 FNYEAQ (reference sequence). The CDR3 covers 13 residues. The CDR3 DNA follows: TGTGCTAGCAGCTTTGGTGCGTCTGAGACCCAGTACTTC. Translated, it gives CASSFGASETQYF.

The J gene is TRBJ2-2, the V gene TRBV2, with D maybe TRBD2 (6 bases). Germline values: CDR1 SNHLY, CDR2 FYNNEI. This CDR3 region has 13 residues. The V and J ends lost 10 bases and 0 bases respectively, with 9 bases between them. CDR3 amino acids: CATGTPNTGELFF. In nucleotides, the CDR3 is TGTGCCACCGGGACTCCGAACACCGGGGAGCTGTTTTTT.

This clone has at least ten counts. V is TRBV29-1 and J is TRBJ1-1, with unresolved D. The CDR3 is 13 residues long. The germline V and J ends were trimmed by 4 bases and 1 base, with 10 bases remaining between them. CDR1 and CDR2 from the germline V gene are SQVTM and ANQGSEA. In DNA, the CDR3 is TGCAGCGTTGTATCTGGTCCGAACACTGAAGCTTTCTTT. Its protein product is CSVVSGPNTEAFF.

Concerning this clone: A read error may account for a junction end that differs from germline. The chain carries TRBV10-1 and TRBJ1-4, with 9 nucleotides matching TRBD1. CDR1 is WNHNN and CDR2 is SYGVQD in the germline V gene (reference sequence). The CDR3 loop spans 14 amino acids. CDR3 sequence: CGSKWDRADEKLFF. The CDR3 coding sequence is TGCGGCAGCAAGTGGGACAGGGCTGATGAAAAACTGTTTTTT.

V is TRBV2 and J is TRBJ1-6; D uncertain. Germline CDR1 and CDR2: SNHLY and FYNNEI. This CDR3 contains 14 residues. The germline V and J ends were trimmed by 9 bases and 0 bases, with 9 bases remaining between them. The CDR3 region has the DNA TGTGCCAGAAGGGTTAGCTCCTATAATTCACCCCTCCACTTT. Amino acid sequence: CARRVSSYNSPLHF.

On this clone: Distinct nucleotide sequences in the sample also encode this CDR3. J is TRBJ2-5 and V is TRBV5-6; D is ambiguous. This CDR3 has 13 residues. The germline gives CDR1 SGHDT, CDR2 YYEEEE. Trimming stripped 2 bases from V and 2 bases from J, with 7 bases between. Here the CDR3 DNA reads TGTGCCAGCAGCTTTGAGGCTCAAGAGACCCAGTACTTC. Translation gives CASSFEAQETQYF.

This chain uses TRBV7-8 with TRBJ2-5; TRBD2 might be the D (6 bases). Germline V gives CDR1 SGHVS, CDR2 FQNEAQ. Trimming cost V 4 bases and J 1 base, with 13 bases left between them. This CDR3 is built from 15 residues. CDR3 DNA: TGTGCCAGCAGCTCAGCGGGCAGGGTCCAAGAGACCCAGTACTTC. This codes for CASSSAGRVQETQYF.

The chain employs TRBV28 and TRBJ2-4; D might be TRBD2 (5 bases). This CDR3 is built from 15 residues. Germline lookup yields CDR1 MDHEN and CDR2 SYDVKM. The V end lost 7 bases, the J end lost 0 bases, and 13 bases lay between the germline ends. The CDR3 nucleotides are TGTGCCAGCAACGACCCCGGGGTAGCCAAAAACATTCAGTACTTC. This sequence encodes CASNDPGVAKNIQYF.

The chain employs TRBV6-5 and TRBJ2-5; 7 nucleotides agree with TRBD1. The CDR3 has 14 residues. Trimming took 6 bases from V and 5 from J; bases not matched to a gene: 9. Per the germline V gene, CDR1 is MNHEY and CDR2 is SVGAGI. This chain's CDR3 is CASRSYRDSETQYF. Here the CDR3 DNA reads TGTGCCAGCAGGTCCTATCGGGACAGCGAGACCCAGTACTTC.

The chain combines TRBV4-1 with TRBJ2-3; TRBD2 matches at 7 bases. The ends lost 1 base at V and 0 bases at J; junction bases unmatched: 7. The CDR3 runs to 17 residues. Germline CDR1 is MGHRA and CDR2 is YSYEKL. CDR3: CASSQGSGIPSTDTQYF. The CDR3 region has the DNA TGCGCCAGCAGCCAAGGAAGCGGGATCCCTAGCACAGATACGCAGTATTTT.

This clone was detected only once. The rearrangement uses TRBV15 and TRBJ2-7; 11 nucleotides align to TRBD2. This CDR3 contains 15 residues. Germline CDR1 LNHNV, CDR2 YYDKDF (reference sequence). Trimming removed 1 base from V and 2 bases from J; junction bases left unmatched: 1. The CDR3 protein is CATSRVLAGAYEQYF. In DNA form, the CDR3 reads TGTGCCACCAGCAGAGTACTAGCGGGAGCCTACGAGCAGTACTTC. Full variable domain (rest looked up from reference TRBV15 and TRBJ2-7): DAMVIQNPRYQVTQFGKPVTLSCSQTLNHNVMYWYQQKSSQAPKLLFHYYDKDFNNEADTPDNFQSRRPNTSFCFLDIRSPGLGDTAMYLCATSRVLAGAYEQYFGPGTRLTVT.